Listed here is a single TCR beta chain. These data are taken from a study of blood T cell repertoires in COVID-19. Across about two dozen US areas, participants ranged in age from about 18 to 90 years. The data were produced by immunoSEQ multiplex PCR, yet TCRdb's version contains in-frame clones alone and is incomplete. Of 360,000 or so clones in the sample, roughly 90% were seen once. The sample taken for sequencing was PBMCs or T cells enriched from blood (not recorded which). The source of this sequence is a woman under 40 who had recovered from COVID-19.

CDR3 nucleotides: TGTGCCAGTAGTATTAAAGAGGTCCGGGCATCGGAATACAGGGGAGAGACCCAGTACTTC. This codes for CASSIKEVRASEYRGETQYF. The chain links TRBV19 to TRBJ2-5, with 7 positions matching TRBD1. Trimming at V came to 3 bases and at J to 4 bases, leaving 23 bases not matched to a gene. The CDR3 is 20 residues long. Germline CDR1 reads LNHDA; CDR2 reads SQIVND (reference sequence).